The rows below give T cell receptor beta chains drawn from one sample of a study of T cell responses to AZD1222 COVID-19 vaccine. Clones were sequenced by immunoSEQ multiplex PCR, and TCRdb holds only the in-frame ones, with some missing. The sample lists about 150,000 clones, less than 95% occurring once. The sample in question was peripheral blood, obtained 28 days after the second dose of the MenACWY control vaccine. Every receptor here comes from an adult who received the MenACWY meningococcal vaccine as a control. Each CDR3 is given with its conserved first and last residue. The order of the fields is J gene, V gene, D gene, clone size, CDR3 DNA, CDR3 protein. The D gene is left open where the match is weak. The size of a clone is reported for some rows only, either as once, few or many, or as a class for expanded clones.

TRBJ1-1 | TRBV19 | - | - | TGTGCCAGTAGTATACAGGCAGGGGTCATGAACACTGAAGCTTTCTTT | CASSIQAGVMNTEAFF
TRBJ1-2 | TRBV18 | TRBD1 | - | TGTGCCAGCTCGCGGACAGGGGGCGCGGGCTATGGCTACACCTTC | CASSRTGGAGYGYTF
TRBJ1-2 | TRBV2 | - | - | TGTGCCAGCACTACAGCTAACTATGGCTACACCTTC | CASTTANYGYTF
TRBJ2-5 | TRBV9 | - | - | TGTGCCAGCAGCGTAGCTTCAGGTGCGACCCAGTACTTC | CASSVASGATQYF
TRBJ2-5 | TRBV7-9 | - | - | TGTGCCAGCAGCAAGGACAGTCTCCAAGAGACCCAGTACTTC | CASSKDSLQETQYF
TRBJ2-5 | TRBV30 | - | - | TGTGCCTGGAGTGTCCGCAGTCAAGAGACCCAGTACTTC | CAWSVRSQETQYF
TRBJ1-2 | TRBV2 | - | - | TGTGCCAGCGCGCAGGGTGCTAACTATGGCTACACCTTC | CASAQGANYGYTF
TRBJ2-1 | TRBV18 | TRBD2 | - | TGTGCCAGCTCACCCCCGGGACTAGTAAACAATGAGCAGTTCTTC | CASSPPGLVNNEQFF
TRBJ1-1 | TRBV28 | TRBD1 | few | TGTGCCAGCAGTTTACCGGGACAGTTGAACACTGAAGCTTTCTTT | CASSLPGQLNTEAFF
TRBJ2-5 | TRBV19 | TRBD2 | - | TGTGCCAGTAGTATAGGCGGGAGGGGCGAGGCTAGCGGGAGGACGTACGAGACCCAGTACTTC | CASSIGGRGEASGRTYETQYF
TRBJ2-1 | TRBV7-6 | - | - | TGTGCCAGCAGCTCACTAGGAGATGAGCAGTTCTTC | CASSSLGDEQFF
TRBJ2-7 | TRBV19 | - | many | TGTGCCAGTAGTTTTGGACGCGACGGATACGAGCAGTACTTC | CASSFGRDGYEQYF
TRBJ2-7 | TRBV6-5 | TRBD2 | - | TGTGCTAGCAGTTCCCGCGGTAGCGGGAGTGGCTACGAGCAGTACTTC | CASSSRGSGSGYEQYF
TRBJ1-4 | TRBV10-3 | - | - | TGTGCCATCAGACCGGGAGACACTAATGAAAAACTGTTTTTT | CAIRPGDTNEKLFF
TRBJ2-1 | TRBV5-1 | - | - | TGCGCCAGCACGAGCCAGGGCAATGAGCAGTTCTTC | CASTSQGNEQFF
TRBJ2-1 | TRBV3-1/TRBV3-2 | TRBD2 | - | TGTGCCAGCAGCCACCGCACACTAGCGGGGGAAGACAATGAGCAGTTCTTC | CASSHRTLAGEDNEQFF
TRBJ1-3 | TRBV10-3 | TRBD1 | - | TGTGCCATCAGTGCGACAGGGGACCCCTCTGGAAACACCATATATTTT | CAISATGDPSGNTIYF
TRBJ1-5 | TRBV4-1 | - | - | TGCGCCAGCAGCCAAGATTGGACAGAAAATAGCAATCAGCCCCAGCATTTT | CASSQDWTENSNQPQHF
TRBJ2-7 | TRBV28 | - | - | TGTGCCAGCAGCCAGAGGGGCAGCGAGCAGTACTTC | CASSQRGSEQYF
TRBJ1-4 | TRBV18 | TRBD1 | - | TGTGCCAGCTCTTACCAGGGACAGGGCTTTGAAAAACTGTTTTTT | CASSYQGQGFEKLFF
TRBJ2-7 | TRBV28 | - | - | TGTGCCAGCAGTGTCAGAGGGTCCTACGAGCAGTACTTC | CASSVRGSYEQYF
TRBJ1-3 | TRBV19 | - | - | TGTGCCAGTAGTATATCGTCCCGGCGCAACACCATATATTTT | CASSISSRRNTIYF
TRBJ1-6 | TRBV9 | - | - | TGTGCCAGCAGCGTAGGAGGGCCCTCGGATAATTCACCCCTCCACTTT | CASSVGGPSDNSPLHF
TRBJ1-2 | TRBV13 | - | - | TGTGCCAGCAGCTCACAGGGACACTATGGCTACACCTTC | CASSSQGHYGYTF
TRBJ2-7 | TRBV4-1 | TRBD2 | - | TGCGCCAGCAGCCCTGTTCCGCCGCCTAGCGGGATATACGAGCAGTACTTC | CASSPVPPPSGIYEQYF
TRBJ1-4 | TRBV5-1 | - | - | TGCGCCAGCAGCTTGGGGCGGGAGTTAGCTAATGAAAAACTGTTTTTT | CASSLGRELANEKLFF
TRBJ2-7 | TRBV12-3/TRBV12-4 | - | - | TGTGCCAGCAGCCTCTACGTGGACAGTCAGTACTTC | CASSLYVDSQYF
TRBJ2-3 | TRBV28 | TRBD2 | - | TGTGCCAGCAGTTCTTATCTAGCGGGGGGGACAGATACGCAGTATTTT | CASSSYLAGGTDTQYF
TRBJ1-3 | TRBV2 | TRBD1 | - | TGTGCCAGCAGTAAACAGGGGGCCCACTCTGGAAACACCATATATTTT | CASSKQGAHSGNTIYF
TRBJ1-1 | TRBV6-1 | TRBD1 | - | TGTGCCAGCAGTGATAGGGACAGGCCGATTCGGACTGAAGCTTTCTTT | CASSDRDRPIRTEAFF
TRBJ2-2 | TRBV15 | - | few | TGTGCCACCAGCATGGCGACAGGGAACACCGGGGAGCTGTTTTTT | CATSMATGNTGELFF
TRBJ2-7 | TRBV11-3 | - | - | TGTGCCAGCAGCTTGAGACACGGATACGAGCAGTACTTC | CASSLRHGYEQYF
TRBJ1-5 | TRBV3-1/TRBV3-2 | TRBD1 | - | TGTGCCAGCAGCCAGGGACAGGGGAATCAGCCCCAGCATTTT | CASSQGQGNQPQHF
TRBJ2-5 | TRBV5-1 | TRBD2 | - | TGCGCCAGCAGCTTGACTAGCGGGGCAATACAAGAGACCCAGTACTTC | CASSLTSGAIQETQYF
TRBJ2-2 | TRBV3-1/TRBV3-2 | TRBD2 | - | TGTGCCAGCAGCCCCACCGGCGGGACTAGCGGGGCCGGGGAGCTGTTTTTT | CASSPTGGTSGAGELFF
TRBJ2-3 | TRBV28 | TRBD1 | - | TGTGCCAGCAGTCAAAGCGGACAGGGGGCGGATACGCAGTATTTT | CASSQSGQGADTQYF
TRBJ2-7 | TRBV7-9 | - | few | TGTGCCAGCAGCTTAATCGGGATCGAGAACGAGCAGTACTTC | CASSLIGIENEQYF
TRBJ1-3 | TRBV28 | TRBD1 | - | TGTGCCAGCCGATTGGAAGGGGGCGCTTCTGGAAACACCATATATTTT | CASRLEGGASGNTIYF
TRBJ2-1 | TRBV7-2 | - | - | TGTGCCAGCGGTTTGGACAGCAACTCCTACAATGAGCAGTTCTTC | CASGLDSNSYNEQFF
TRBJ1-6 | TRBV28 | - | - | TGTGCCAGCAGTCCGGGACAAGATAATTCACCCCTCCACTTT | CASSPGQDNSPLHF
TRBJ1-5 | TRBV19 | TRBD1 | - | TGTGCCAGTATGGTGACAGGGTTGTCCAATCAGCCCCAGCATTTT | CASMVTGLSNQPQHF
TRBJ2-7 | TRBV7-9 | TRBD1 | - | TGTGCCAGCAGCTTACAGACAGGGTTCGACGAGCAGTACTTC | CASSLQTGFDEQYF
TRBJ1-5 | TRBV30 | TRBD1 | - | TGTGCCTGGAGTGTGACAGGGCCAGCTAGCAATCAGCCCCAGCATTTT | CAWSVTGPASNQPQHF
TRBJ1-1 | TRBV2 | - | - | TGTGCCAGCAAGTCATACGGACACACTGAAGCTTTCTTT | CASKSYGHTEAFF
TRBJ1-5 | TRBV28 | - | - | TGTGCCAGCAGAACCCAGGGTGGCAATCAGCCCCAGCATTTT | CASRTQGGNQPQHF
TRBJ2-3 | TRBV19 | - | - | TGTGCCAGTAGTATGGGCAGCACAGATACGCAGTATTTT | CASSMGSTDTQYF
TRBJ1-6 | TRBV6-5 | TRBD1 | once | TGTGCCAGCACCCTTGGGACAGAAAATTCACCCCTCCACTTT | CASTLGTENSPLHF
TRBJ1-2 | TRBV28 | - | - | TGTGCCAGCAGTGACAGATATGGCTACACCTTC | CASSDRYGYTF
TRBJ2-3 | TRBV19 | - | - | TGTGCCAGTAGTATAACCGGGGTTGGCACAGATACGCAGTATTTT | CASSITGVGTDTQYF
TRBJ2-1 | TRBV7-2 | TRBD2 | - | TGTGCCAGCAGCTGGGGCGGGGGGACCTACAATGAGCAGTTCTTC | CASSWGGGTYNEQFF
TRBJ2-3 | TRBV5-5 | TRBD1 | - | TGTGCCAGCAGCTCGAGGGGGCAAGATACGCAGTATTTT | CASSSRGQDTQYF
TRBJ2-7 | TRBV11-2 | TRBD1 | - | TGTGCCAGCAGCTTAGGGACAGGGGGCCACGAGCAGTACTTC | CASSLGTGGHEQYF
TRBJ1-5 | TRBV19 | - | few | TGTGCCAGTAGTACCGCCCAAACTAATCAGCCCCAGCATTTT | CASSTAQTNQPQHF
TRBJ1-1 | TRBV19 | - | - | TGTGCCAGTAGTAGGAGGGGTGGGAACACTGAAGCTTTCTTT | CASSRRGGNTEAFF
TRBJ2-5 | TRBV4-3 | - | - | TGCGCCAGCAGCCAAGATTGGCAGAGCCAAGAGACCCAGTACTTC | CASSQDWQSQETQYF
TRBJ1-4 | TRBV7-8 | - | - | TGTGCCAGCAGCCCCGGGACCTATGAAAAACTGTTTTTT | CASSPGTYEKLFF
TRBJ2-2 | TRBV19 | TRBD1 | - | TGTGCCAGTAGTATTGGGGACAGGGGGCACACCGGGGAGCTGTTTTTT | CASSIGDRGHTGELFF
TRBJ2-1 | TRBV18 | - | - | TGTGCCAGCTCACCTAACCTAGAGTCCGGGATGAACGATGAGCAGTTCTTC | CASSPNLESGMNDEQFF
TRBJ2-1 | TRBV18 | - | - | TGTGCCAGCTCACTAGATAGGGGGAGGGCTGGCGAGCAGTTCTTC | CASSLDRGRAGEQFF
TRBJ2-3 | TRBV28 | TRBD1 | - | TGTGCCAGCAGCAAGAGACAGGGGGTAGGAACAGATACGCAGTATTTT | CASSKRQGVGTDTQYF